A selection of T cell receptor beta chains follows, all from one sample in a study of blood T cells in healthy people across ages. TCRdb analysed the 5' RACE reads with MiXCR anew, one entry per CDR3 protein. The table lists 550,000 to 600,000 distinct CDR3 sequences, under 55% of them singletons. Sequenced sample: blood. The source of these receptors is an elderly man in good health. CDR3s include the opening cysteine and the closing phenylalanine or tryptophan. The order of the fields is clone size, V gene, J gene, D gene, CDR3 DNA, CDR3 protein. D genes are given only for firm matches. A clone size is listed for some rows: how often the clone was seen (once, few, many), or a class if it is expanded.

size: few; V: TRBV7-2; J: TRBJ2-1; D: TRBD2; DNA: TGTGCCAGCAGCTTAGAAGTCGCGGGAGGGCGTGAGCAGTTCTTC; CDR3: CASSLEVAGGREQFF
size: few; V: TRBV20-1; J: TRBJ2-3; D: TRBD2; DNA: TGCAGTGCGCCCCGAGGACTAGCGGGCCCCACAGATACGCAGTATTTT; CDR3: CSAPRGLAGPTDTQYF
size: -; V: TRBV7-2; J: TRBJ1-6; D: -; DNA: TGTGCCAGCAGCTCCGCCGGACGGTCAAATTCACCCCTCCACTTT; CDR3: CASSSAGRSNSPLHF
size: -; V: TRBV10-3; J: TRBJ2-7; D: -; DNA: TGTGCCACCGGAGTATCCGAGCAGTACTTC; CDR3: CATGVSEQYF
size: -; V: TRBV5-1; J: TRBJ2-7; D: -; DNA: TGCGCCAGCAGCCCTGAGACGGGACCTTTCTACGAGCAGTACTTC; CDR3: CASSPETGPFYEQYF
size: few; V: TRBV24-1; J: TRBJ2-5; D: -; DNA: TGTGCCACCAGTGATTTGCTCACCTGGGGGTGGGAGACCCAGTACTTC; CDR3: CATSDLLTWGWETQYF
size: once; V: TRBV9; J: TRBJ2-3; D: -; DNA: TGTGCCAGCAGCGTAGGTCACAGTACCTTCACAGATACGCAGTATTTT; CDR3: CASSVGHSTFTDTQYF
size: -; V: TRBV12-3/TRBV12-4; J: TRBJ2-2; D: TRBD1; DNA: TGTGCCAGCATGTCAATACAGGGGGCGAACACCGGGGAGCTGTTTTTT; CDR3: CASMSIQGANTGELFF
size: -; V: TRBV4-2; J: TRBJ2-1; D: -; DNA: TGTGCCAGCAGCCAACCCCAAGGGCCGAGCTCCTACAATGAGCAGTTCTTC; CDR3: CASSQPQGPSSYNEQFF
size: -; V: TRBV5-1; J: TRBJ1-1; D: TRBD1; DNA: TGCGCCAGCAGCTTTCGACAGGGATCCGAAGCTTTCTTT; CDR3: CASSFRQGSEAFF
size: -; V: TRBV20-1; J: TRBJ1-2; D: TRBD1; DNA: TGCAGTGCCTCTGGGACAGGCTTGGGCTATGGCTACACCTTC; CDR3: CSASGTGLGYGYTF
size: -; V: TRBV20-1; J: TRBJ2-7; D: TRBD2; DNA: TGCAGTGCTAGAGGTTTGAGGGGACTAGCGGCCTACGAGCAGTACTTC; CDR3: CSARGLRGLAAYEQYF
size: -; V: TRBV7-2; J: TRBJ2-3; D: -; DNA: TGTGCCAGCAGCTTAGTAAGTCACCAGGGGAACCCCAGGAAGTATTTT; CDR3: CASSLVSHQGNPRKYF
size: -; V: TRBV5-1; J: TRBJ2-1; D: TRBD2; DNA: TGCGCCAGCAGCTTGGACGCGGGGGGGCTAGTAGGGAATGAGCAGTTCTTC; CDR3: CASSLDAGGLVGNEQFF
size: few; V: TRBV6-5; J: TRBJ1-5; D: -; DNA: TGTGCCAGCAGCCGACAGGTAGATGGCAATCAGCCCCAGCATTTT; CDR3: CASSRQVDGNQPQHF
size: -; V: TRBV15; J: TRBJ1-1; D: -; DNA: TGTGCCACCAGCAGATCCAGGGAAAACACTGAAGCTTTCTTT; CDR3: CATSRSRENTEAFF
size: -; V: TRBV2; J: TRBJ2-5; D: TRBD2; DNA: TGCGCCAGCAGTGAAATCCTAGCGGTACAAGAGACCCAGTACTTC; CDR3: CASSEILAVQETQYF
size: -; V: TRBV5-1; J: TRBJ1-4; D: TRBD1; DNA: TGCGCCAGCAGCCGCGGGACAGTTCTGCTTAATGAAAAACTGTTTTTT; CDR3: CASSRGTVLLNEKLFF
size: -; V: TRBV29-1; J: TRBJ2-7; D: -; DNA: TGCAGCCCTGCAGGACCCCAGGCCTACGAGCAGTACTTC; CDR3: CSPAGPQAYEQYF
size: few; V: TRBV20-1; J: TRBJ2-5; D: -; DNA: TGCAGTGCTTTAGACTGGCGTGCGTTAGAGACCCAGTACTTC; CDR3: CSALDWRALETQYF
size: few; V: TRBV12-3/TRBV12-4; J: TRBJ2-7; D: -; DNA: TGTGCCAGCAGCTCCCCCAGAGGCAGGCCTGCCACCTACGAGCAGTACTTC; CDR3: CASSSPRGRPATYEQYF
size: many; V: TRBV20-1; J: TRBJ2-1; D: -; DNA: TGCAGTGCTAGACCGACTGGGCGGGCATACAATGAGCAGTTCTTC; CDR3: CSARPTGRAYNEQFF
size: -; V: TRBV6-2/TRBV6-3; J: TRBJ2-7; D: -; DNA: TGTGCCAGCAGGGGGATCTCCTACAATGAGCAGTACTTC; CDR3: CASRGISYNEQYF
size: -; V: TRBV27; J: TRBJ1-5; D: TRBD1; DNA: TGTGCCAGCAGGGTAACAGGGGGTGGTCAGCCCCAGCATTTT; CDR3: CASRVTGGGQPQHF
size: -; V: TRBV20-1; J: TRBJ1-1; D: -; DNA: TGCAGTGCTAGAGCCCCACCGGCGTACACTGAAGCTTTCTTT; CDR3: CSARAPPAYTEAFF
size: -; V: TRBV5-1; J: TRBJ2-4; D: TRBD1; DNA: TGCGCCAGCAGTATAGGTTCGCGTGGACAGGTGGACATTCAGTACTTC; CDR3: CASSIGSRGQVDIQYF
size: few; V: TRBV4-1; J: TRBJ1-6; D: -; DNA: TGCGCCAGCAGCTACGGGACGGAGCTTTCACCCCTCCACTTT; CDR3: CASSYGTELSPLHF
size: -; V: TRBV20-1; J: TRBJ2-1; D: -; DNA: TGCAGTGCTAGGGCTATCCCCTACAATGAGCAGTTCTTC; CDR3: CSARAIPYNEQFF
size: -; V: TRBV3-1; J: TRBJ2-5; D: TRBD1; DNA: TGTGCCAGCAGCCAAGTTTACAGGACAGGGGAAGAGACCCAGTACTTC; CDR3: CASSQVYRTGEETQYF
size: -; V: TRBV7-9; J: TRBJ1-1; D: -; DNA: TGTGCCTGCACCCAAAGCGTTGGGACTGAAGCTTTCTTT; CDR3: CACTQSVGTEAFF
size: few; V: TRBV7-6; J: TRBJ2-4; D: -; DNA: TGTGCCAGCAGCTTAGGGTCCGGGACAGCCAAAAACATTCAGTACTTC; CDR3: CASSLGSGTAKNIQYF
size: -; V: TRBV7-9; J: TRBJ2-5; D: TRBD2; DNA: TGTGCCAGCAGCTCATCCCGACTGGCGGGAGTCGGCCAAGAGACCCAGTACTTC; CDR3: CASSSSRLAGVGQETQYF
size: -; V: TRBV4-2; J: TRBJ2-5; D: -; DNA: TGTGCCAGCAGCCAACTACGGGGGTACCAAGAGACCCAGTACTTC; CDR3: CASSQLRGYQETQYF
size: -; V: TRBV9; J: TRBJ2-2; D: TRBD2; DNA: TGTGCCAGCAGCGCGAGGGGCGGGGGGAACACCGGGGAGCTGTTTTTT; CDR3: CASSARGGGNTGELFF
size: -; V: TRBV7-3; J: TRBJ1-5; D: -; DNA: TGTGCCAGCAGCTTAAATGGGGGAGGGCCCCAGCATTTT; CDR3: CASSLNGGGPQHF
size: many; V: TRBV7-2; J: TRBJ2-5; D: -; DNA: TGTGCCAGCAGCCGGGGTCTCCAAGAGACCCAGTACTTC; CDR3: CASSRGLQETQYF
size: -; V: TRBV12-3/TRBV12-4; J: TRBJ1-2; D: -; DNA: TGTGCCAGCACCCAGGGCGGGTGGGGGAGGTATGGCTACACCTTC; CDR3: CASTQGGWGRYGYTF
size: -; V: TRBV20-1; J: TRBJ2-5; D: TRBD2; DNA: TGCAGTGCGGTGACTAGCGGGGGGGCGAAGACCCAGTACTTC; CDR3: CSAVTSGGAKTQYF
size: -; V: TRBV7-2; J: TRBJ2-3; D: -; DNA: TGTGCCAGCAGCTTAATTGAGGGGGGGACTCCCCGTACGCAGTATTTT; CDR3: CASSLIEGGTPRTQYF
size: -; V: TRBV10-3; J: TRBJ1-4; D: TRBD1; DNA: TGTGCCATCAGTGCGGGACAGTCAACTAATGAAAAACTGTTTTTT; CDR3: CAISAGQSTNEKLFF
size: -; V: TRBV10-3; J: TRBJ2-7; D: TRBD1; DNA: TGTGCCATCAGCGAGGACAGGGGCCACGAGCAGTACTTC; CDR3: CAISEDRGHEQYF
size: -; V: TRBV18; J: TRBJ1-6; D: TRBD1; DNA: TGTGCCAGCTCACCACGGGCAGGGGGCAGGACCTATAATTCACCCCTCCACTTT; CDR3: CASSPRAGGRTYNSPLHF
size: -; V: TRBV7-2; J: TRBJ2-7; D: -; DNA: TGTGCCAGCAGCTTAGTGGGCAGGCAATCCTACGAGCAGTACTTC; CDR3: CASSLVGRQSYEQYF
size: -; V: TRBV4-1; J: TRBJ1-1; D: -; DNA: TGCGCCAGCAGCCAAGACGAGAAGGGGAACACTGAAGCTTTCTTT; CDR3: CASSQDEKGNTEAFF
size: few; V: TRBV9; J: TRBJ2-2; D: TRBD1; DNA: TGTGCCAGCAGCAAATCCTCCGGGACAGGGACCGGGGAGCTGTTTTTT; CDR3: CASSKSSGTGTGELFF
size: -; V: TRBV7-9; J: TRBJ1-1; D: TRBD1; DNA: TGTGCCAGCAGCTTAGCCACAGGGGGCACTGAAGCTTTCTTT; CDR3: CASSLATGGTEAFF
size: -; V: TRBV20-1; J: TRBJ2-1; D: TRBD2; DNA: TGCAGTGCTAGAGATCGCGGGAGGGCCGCTAATGAGCAGTTCTTC; CDR3: CSARDRGRAANEQFF